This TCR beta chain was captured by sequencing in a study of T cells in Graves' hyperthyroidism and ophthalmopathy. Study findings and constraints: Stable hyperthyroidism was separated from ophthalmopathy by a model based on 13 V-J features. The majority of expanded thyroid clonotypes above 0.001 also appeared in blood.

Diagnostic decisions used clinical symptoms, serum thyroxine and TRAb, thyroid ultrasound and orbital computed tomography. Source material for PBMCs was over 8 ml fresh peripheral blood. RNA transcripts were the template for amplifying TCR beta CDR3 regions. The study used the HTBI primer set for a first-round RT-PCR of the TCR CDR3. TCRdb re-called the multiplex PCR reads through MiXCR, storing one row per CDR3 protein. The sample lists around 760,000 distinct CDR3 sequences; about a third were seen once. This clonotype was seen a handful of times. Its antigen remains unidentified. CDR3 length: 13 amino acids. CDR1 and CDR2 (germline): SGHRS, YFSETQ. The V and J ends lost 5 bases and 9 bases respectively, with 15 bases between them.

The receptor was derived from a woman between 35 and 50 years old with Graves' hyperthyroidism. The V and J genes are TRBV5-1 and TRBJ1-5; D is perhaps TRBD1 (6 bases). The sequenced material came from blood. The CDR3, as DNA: TGCGCCAGCAGGAAGGACAGTGATGGGCCCCAGCATTTT. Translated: CASRKDSDGPQHF.